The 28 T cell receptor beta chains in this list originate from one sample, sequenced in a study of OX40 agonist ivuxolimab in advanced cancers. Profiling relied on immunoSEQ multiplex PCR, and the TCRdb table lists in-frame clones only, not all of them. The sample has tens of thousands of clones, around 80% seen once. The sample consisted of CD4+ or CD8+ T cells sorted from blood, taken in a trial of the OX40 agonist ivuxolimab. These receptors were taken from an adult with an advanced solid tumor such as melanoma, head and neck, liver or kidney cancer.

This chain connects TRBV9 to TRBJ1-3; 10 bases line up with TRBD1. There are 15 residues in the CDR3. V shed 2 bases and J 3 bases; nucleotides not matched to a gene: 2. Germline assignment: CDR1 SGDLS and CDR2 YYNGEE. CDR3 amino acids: CASSVDRGRGNTIYF. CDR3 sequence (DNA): TGTGCCAGCAGCGTTGACAGGGGGCGTGGAAACACCATATATTTT.

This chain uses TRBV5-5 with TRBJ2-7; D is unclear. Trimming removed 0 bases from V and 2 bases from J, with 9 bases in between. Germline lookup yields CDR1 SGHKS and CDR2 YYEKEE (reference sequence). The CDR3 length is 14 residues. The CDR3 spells CASSLEYGPYEQYV. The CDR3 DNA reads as TGTGCCAGCAGCTTGGAGTACGGCCCCTACGAGCAGTACGTC.

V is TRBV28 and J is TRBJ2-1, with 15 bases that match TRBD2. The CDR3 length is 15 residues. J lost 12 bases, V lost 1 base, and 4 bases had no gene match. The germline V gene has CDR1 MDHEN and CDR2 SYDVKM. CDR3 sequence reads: CASSLSGTSGRPQFF. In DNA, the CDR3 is TGTGCCAGCAGTTTATCCGGGACTAGCGGGAGGCCGCAGTTCTTC.

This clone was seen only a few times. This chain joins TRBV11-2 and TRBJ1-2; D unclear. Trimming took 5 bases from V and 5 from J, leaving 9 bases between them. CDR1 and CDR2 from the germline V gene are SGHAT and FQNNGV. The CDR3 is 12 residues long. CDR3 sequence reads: CASSASQYGYTF. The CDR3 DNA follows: TGTGCCAGCAGCGCCTCTCAATATGGCTACACCTTC.

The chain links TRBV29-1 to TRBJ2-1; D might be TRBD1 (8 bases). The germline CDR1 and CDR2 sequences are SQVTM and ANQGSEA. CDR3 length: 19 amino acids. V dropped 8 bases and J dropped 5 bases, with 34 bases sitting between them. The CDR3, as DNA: TGCAGCCACAGGGGGGCTAGCGGCTACGAACGAGGGAGGAACAATGAGCAGTTCTTC. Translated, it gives CSHRGASGYERGRNNEQFF.

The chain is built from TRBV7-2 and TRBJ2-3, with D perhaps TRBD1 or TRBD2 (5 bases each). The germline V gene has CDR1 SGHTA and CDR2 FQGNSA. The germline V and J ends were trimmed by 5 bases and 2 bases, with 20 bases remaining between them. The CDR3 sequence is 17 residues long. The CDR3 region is CASSVLPGPIFTDTQYF. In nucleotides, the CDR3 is TGTGCCAGCAGCGTCTTGCCGGGACCGATATTCACAGATACGCAGTATTTT.

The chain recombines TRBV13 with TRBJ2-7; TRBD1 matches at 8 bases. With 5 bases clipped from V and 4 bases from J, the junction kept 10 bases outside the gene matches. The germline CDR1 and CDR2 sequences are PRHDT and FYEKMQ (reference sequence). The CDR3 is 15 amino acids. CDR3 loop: CASSPGQGRGYEQYF. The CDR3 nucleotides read TGTGCCAGCAGCCCTGGACAGGGCCGGGGTTACGAGCAGTACTTC.

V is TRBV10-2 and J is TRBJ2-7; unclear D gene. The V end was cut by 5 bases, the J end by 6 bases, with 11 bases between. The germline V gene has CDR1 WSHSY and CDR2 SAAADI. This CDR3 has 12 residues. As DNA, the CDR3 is TGCGCCAGCAGTAAGGCCAGAGGCGAGCAGTACGTC. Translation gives CASSKARGEQYV.

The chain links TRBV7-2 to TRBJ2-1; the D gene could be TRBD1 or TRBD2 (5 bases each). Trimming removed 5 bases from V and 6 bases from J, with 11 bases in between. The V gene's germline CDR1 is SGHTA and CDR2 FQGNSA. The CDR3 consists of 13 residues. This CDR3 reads CASSLGRFNEQFF. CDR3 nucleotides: TGTGCCAGCAGCCTGGGACGGTTCAATGAGCAGTTCTTC. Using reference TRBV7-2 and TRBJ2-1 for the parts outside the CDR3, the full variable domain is GAGVSQSPSNKVTEKGKDVELRCDPISGHTALYWYRQSLGQGLEFLIYFQGNSAPDKSGLPSDRFSAERTGGSVSTLTIQRTQQEDSAVYLCASSLGRFNEQFFGPGTRLTVL.

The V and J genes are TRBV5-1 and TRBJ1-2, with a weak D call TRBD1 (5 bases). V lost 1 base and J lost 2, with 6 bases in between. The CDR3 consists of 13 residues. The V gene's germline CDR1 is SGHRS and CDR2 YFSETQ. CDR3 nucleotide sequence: TGCGCCAGCAGCTTGCCAGGGAACTATGGCTACACCTTC. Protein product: CASSLPGNYGYTF.

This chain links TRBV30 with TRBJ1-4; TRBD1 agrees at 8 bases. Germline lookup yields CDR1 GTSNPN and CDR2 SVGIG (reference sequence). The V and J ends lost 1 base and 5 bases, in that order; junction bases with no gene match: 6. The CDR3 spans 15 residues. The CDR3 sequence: CAWSDEWTGNEKLFF. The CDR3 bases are TGTGCCTGGAGTGACGAATGGACAGGGAATGAAAAACTGTTTTTT.

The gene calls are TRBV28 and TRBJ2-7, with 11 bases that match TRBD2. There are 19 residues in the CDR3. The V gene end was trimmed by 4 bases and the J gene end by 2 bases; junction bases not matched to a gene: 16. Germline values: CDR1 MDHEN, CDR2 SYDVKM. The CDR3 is CASSSPAGTSGGAPYEQYF. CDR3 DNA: TGTGCCAGCAGTTCCCCAGCCGGGACTAGCGGAGGAGCACCCTACGAGCAGTACTTC.

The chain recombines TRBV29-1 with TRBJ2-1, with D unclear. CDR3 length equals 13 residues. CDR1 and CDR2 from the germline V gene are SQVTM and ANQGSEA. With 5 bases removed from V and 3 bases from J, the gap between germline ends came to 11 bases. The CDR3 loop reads CSVQLQIYNEQFF. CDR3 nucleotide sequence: TGCAGCGTTCAGTTACAGATCTACAATGAGCAGTTCTTC.

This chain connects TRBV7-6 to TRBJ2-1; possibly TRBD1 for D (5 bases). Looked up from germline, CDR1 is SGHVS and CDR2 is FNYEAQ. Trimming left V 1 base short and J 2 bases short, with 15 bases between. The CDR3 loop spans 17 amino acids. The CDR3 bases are TGTGCCAGCAGCTTAGTTAGCAGGGTCGGACCCTACAATGAGCAGTTCTTC. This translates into CASSLVSRVGPYNEQFF.

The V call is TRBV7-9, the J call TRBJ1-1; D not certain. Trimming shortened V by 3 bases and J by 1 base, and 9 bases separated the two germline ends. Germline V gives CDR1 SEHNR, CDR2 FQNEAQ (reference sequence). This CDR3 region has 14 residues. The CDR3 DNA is TGTGCCAGCAGCTTTAAAGGACCGAACACTGAAGCTTTCTTT. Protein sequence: CASSFKGPNTEAFF.

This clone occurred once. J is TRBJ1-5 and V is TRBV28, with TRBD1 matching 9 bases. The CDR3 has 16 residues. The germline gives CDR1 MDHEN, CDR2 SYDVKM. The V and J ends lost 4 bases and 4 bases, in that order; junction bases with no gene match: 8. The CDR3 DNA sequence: TGTGCCAGCAGTTCGGAACAGGGGGCGCGGAATCAGCCCCAGCATTTT. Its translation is CASSSEQGARNQPQHF.

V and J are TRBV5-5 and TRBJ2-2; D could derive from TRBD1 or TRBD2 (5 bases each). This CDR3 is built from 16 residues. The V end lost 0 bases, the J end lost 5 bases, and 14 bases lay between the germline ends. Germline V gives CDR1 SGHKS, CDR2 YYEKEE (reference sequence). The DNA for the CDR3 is TGTGCCAGCAGCTTGGCCTACGTGGGACGGACCGGGGAGCTGTTTTTT. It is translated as CASSLAYVGRTGELFF. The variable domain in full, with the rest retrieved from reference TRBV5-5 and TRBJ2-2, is DAGVTQSPTHLIKTRGQQVTLRCSPISGHKSVSWYQQVLGQGPQFIFQYYEKEERGRGNFPDRFSARQFPNYSSELNVNALLLGDSALYLCASSLAYVGRTGELFFGEGSRLTVL.

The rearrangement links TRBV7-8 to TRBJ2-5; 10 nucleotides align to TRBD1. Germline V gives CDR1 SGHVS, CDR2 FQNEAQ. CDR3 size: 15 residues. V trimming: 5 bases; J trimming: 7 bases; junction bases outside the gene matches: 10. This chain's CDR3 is CASSHRQGAGWTQYF. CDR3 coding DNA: TGTGCCAGCAGCCATCGACAGGGGGCGGGTTGGACCCAGTACTTC. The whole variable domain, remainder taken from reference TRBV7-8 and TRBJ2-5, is GAGVSQSPRYKVAKRGQDVALRCDPISGHVSLFWYQQALGQGPEFLTYFQNEAQLDKSGLPSDRFFAERPEGSVSTLKIQRTQQEDSAVYLCASSHRQGAGWTQYFGPGTRLLVL.

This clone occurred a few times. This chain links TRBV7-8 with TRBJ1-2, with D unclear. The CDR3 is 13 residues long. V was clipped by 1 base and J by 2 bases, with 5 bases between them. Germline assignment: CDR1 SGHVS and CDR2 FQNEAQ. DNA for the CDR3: TGTGCCAGCAGCTTAGGGGGAAACTATGGCTACACCTTC. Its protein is CASSLGGNYGYTF.

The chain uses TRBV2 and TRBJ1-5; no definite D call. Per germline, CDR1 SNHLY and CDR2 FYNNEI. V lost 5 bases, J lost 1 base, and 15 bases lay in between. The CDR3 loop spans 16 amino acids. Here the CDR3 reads CASSSLADLSNQPQHF. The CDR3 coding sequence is TGTGCCAGCAGTTCCCTGGCAGATTTGAGCAATCAGCCCCAGCATTTT. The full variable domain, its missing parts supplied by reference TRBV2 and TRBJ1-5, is EPEVTQTPSHQVTQMGQEVILRCVPISNHLYFYWYRQILGQKVEFLVSFYNNEISEKSEIFDDQFSVERPDGSNFTLKIRSTKLEDSAMYFCASSSLADLSNQPQHFGDGTRLSIL.

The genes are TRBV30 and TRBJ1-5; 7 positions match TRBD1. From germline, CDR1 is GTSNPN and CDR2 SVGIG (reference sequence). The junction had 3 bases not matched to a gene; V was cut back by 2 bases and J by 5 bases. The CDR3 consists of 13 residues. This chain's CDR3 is CAWSWQGDQPQHF. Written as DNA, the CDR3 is TGTGCCTGGAGTTGGCAGGGGGATCAGCCCCAGCATTTT.

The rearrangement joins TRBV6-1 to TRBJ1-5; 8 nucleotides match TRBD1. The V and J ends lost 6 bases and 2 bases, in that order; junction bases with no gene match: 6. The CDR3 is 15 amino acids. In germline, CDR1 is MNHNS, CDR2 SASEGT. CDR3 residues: CASRADRVGNQPQHF. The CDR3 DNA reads TGTGCCAGCAGGGCGGACAGGGTTGGCAATCAGCCCCAGCATTTT.

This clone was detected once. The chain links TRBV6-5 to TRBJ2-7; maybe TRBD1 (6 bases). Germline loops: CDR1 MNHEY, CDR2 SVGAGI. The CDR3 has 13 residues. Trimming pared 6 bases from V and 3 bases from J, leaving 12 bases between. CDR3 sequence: CASSPIQGYEQYF. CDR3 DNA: TGTGCCAGCAGCCCTATACAGGGCTACGAGCAGTACTTC.

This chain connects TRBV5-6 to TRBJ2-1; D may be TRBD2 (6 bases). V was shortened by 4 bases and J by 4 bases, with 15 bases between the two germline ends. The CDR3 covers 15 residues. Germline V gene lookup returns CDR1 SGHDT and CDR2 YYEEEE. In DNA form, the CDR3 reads TGTGCCAGCAGCCCCCGTCGGGACTTATACAATGAGCAGTTCTTC. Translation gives CASSPRRDLYNEQFF.

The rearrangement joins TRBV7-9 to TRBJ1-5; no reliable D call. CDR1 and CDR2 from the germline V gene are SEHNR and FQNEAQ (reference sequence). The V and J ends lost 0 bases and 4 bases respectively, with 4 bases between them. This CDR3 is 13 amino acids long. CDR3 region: CASSLARNQPQHF. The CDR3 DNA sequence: TGTGCCAGCAGCTTAGCTAGGAATCAGCCCCAGCATTTT.

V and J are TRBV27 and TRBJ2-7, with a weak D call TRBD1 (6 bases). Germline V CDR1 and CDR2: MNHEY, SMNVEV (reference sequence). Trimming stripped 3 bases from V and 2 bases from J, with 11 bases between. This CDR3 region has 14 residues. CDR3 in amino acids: CASSFGQTTYEQYF. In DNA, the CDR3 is TGTGCCAGCAGTTTCGGACAGACGACCTACGAGCAGTACTTC.

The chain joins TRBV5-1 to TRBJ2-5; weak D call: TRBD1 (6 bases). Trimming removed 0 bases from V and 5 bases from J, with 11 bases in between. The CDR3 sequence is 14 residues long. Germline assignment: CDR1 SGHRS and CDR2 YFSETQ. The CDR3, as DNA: TGCGCCAGCAGCTTGGACAGGGTAGGCGAGACCCAGTACTTC. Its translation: CASSLDRVGETQYF. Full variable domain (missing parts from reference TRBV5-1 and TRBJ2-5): KAGVTQTPRYLIKTRGQQVTLSCSPISGHRSVSWYQQTPGQGLQFLFEYFSETQRNKGNFPGRFSGRQFSNSRSEMNVSTLELGDSALYLCASSLDRVGETQYFGPGTRLLVL.

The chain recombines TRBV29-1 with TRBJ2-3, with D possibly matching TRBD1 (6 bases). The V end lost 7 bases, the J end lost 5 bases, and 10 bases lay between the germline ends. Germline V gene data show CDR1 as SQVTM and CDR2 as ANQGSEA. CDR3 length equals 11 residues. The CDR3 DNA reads TGCAGCGACGACAGGAAAGATACGCAGTATTTT. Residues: CSDDRKDTQYF.